The clone carrying this T cell receptor beta chain has more than one count but fewer than ten. The antigen is undetermined. The data derive from a study of post-analysis software for immune sequencing data. The CDR3 contains 15 residues. With 0 bases removed from V and 10 bases from J, the gap between germline ends came to 16 bases. The V gene's germline CDR1 is DFQATT and CDR2 SNEGSKA (reference sequence). The study, taken as a whole, reports: When compared against controls, multiple sclerosis patients showed significantly lower normalized Chao1 diversity. Comparison of patients with controls showed five TRBV segments more frequent in patients, TRBV5-6, TRBV5-1 and TRBV20-1 among them.

Each TCR beta cDNA library carried unique molecular identifiers. T cells, about 0.9 to 10 million of them, yielded about 500,000 cDNA molecules. TCRdb reprocessed the PCR reads with MiXCR, giving one entry per CDR3 protein. The sample contains about 200,000 distinct CDR3 sequences, 25% to 35% of which appear only once. The rearrangement joins TRBV20-1 to TRBJ1-6; D not certain. The sample taken for sequencing was blood. The receptor comes from a girl younger than 18 with multiple sclerosis. In nucleotides, the CDR3 is TGCAGTGCTAGAGACTCAAGAGGGTACGAATCACCCCTCCACTTT. It translates to CSARDSRGYESPLHF.